A selection of T cell receptor beta chains follows, all from one sample in a study of blood T cell repertoires in COVID-19. Assay used: immunoSEQ multiplex PCR; TCRdb lists only in-frame clones, some missing. In the table there are under 150,000 clones, about 85% of which are singletons. The specimen was peripheral blood. These receptors originate from a man in his forties with active or convalescent COVID-19. Both conserved end residues are part of each CDR3. The D gene is left open where the match is weak. The size entry is marked missing in some rows and otherwise reads once, few, many or a size class.

TRBV4-1	.	.	TRBJ2-1	TGCGCCAGCAGCCGAGGATCTGCCGACAATGAGCAGTTCTTC	CASSRGSADNEQFF
TRBV5-1	.	.	TRBJ1-2	TGCGCCAGCAGCTTGGAGCAGGGTAGCCAACTGGGCTCATATGGCTACACCTTC	CASSLEQGSQLGSYGYTF
TRBV7-9	TRBD1	.	TRBJ1-3	TGTGCCAGCAGCCGCCAGACAGGGGAGAGAAACACCATATATTTT	CASSRQTGERNTIYF
TRBV6-2/TRBV6-3	TRBD2	.	TRBJ2-1	TGTGCCAGCAGTTACCCAGCGGGGGGATACTACAATGAGCAGTTCTTC	CASSYPAGGYYNEQFF
TRBV27	TRBD2	.	TRBJ2-5	TGTGCCAGCAGACCACCGGGAGGCATCTATTGGGAGACCCAGTACTTC	CASRPPGGIYWETQYF
TRBV5-1	.	once	TRBJ1-2	TGCGCCAGCAGCTTTGAGAGGGAAGATGGCTACACCTTC	CASSFEREDGYTF
TRBV6-5	.	.	TRBJ1-1	TGTGCCAGCAGAGCGACAGGCTGGAACACTGAAGCTTTCTTT	CASRATGWNTEAFF
TRBV10-3	.	.	TRBJ1-3	TGTGCCATCAGTGAGTCTAGGACACTTCTTGGAAACACCATATATTTT	CAISESRTLLGNTIYF
TRBV10-3	.	many	TRBJ1-6	TGTGCCATCAGTGAGAGGGGGACCGATGGAGCCAGTCCCCTTAATTCACCCCTCCACTTT	CAISERGTDGASPLNSPLHF
TRBV9	.	.	TRBJ1-2	TGTGCCAGCAGCGACCAATTGACAGGCAACTATGGCTACACCTTC	CASSDQLTGNYGYTF
TRBV5-4	.	few	TRBJ1-1	TGTGCCAGCAGCTTGGCCAGGGATAGGGGAGCTTTCTTT	CASSLARDRGAFF
TRBV6-2/TRBV6-3	.	.	TRBJ2-7	TGTGCCAGCAGTTACCCGACCAAGGCCTCGGGTCGGTCCTACGAGCAGTACTTC	CASSYPTKASGRSYEQYF
TRBV11-2	.	.	TRBJ1-3	TGTGCCAGCAGCCTCACGACTTACTCTGGAAACACCATATATTTT	CASSLTTYSGNTIYF
TRBV7-2	.	.	TRBJ2-2	TGTGCCAGCAGCGCCGCCGGGACAAACACCGGGGAGCTGTTTTTT	CASSAAGTNTGELFF
TRBV5-6	TRBD2	few	TRBJ2-2	TGTGCCAGCAGCTTGGCCGGGAGGGGGACCGCCGGGGAGCTGTTTTTT	CASSLAGRGTAGELFF
TRBV12-3/TRBV12-4	.	.	TRBJ1-2	TGTGCCAGCAGTTTTCTCCGCGTCTACACCTTC	CASSFLRVYTF
TRBV6-1	TRBD1	.	TRBJ2-7	TGTGCCAGCAGTGAAAGGGACAGGGGGGGATACGAGCAGTACTTC	CASSERDRGGYEQYF
TRBV11-1	TRBD1	.	TRBJ1-1	TGTGCCAGCAGCAGGGGGACAGTCATGAACACTGAAGCTTTCTTT	CASSRGTVMNTEAFF
TRBV7-2	TRBD1	.	TRBJ1-2	TGTGCCAGCAGCTTAGCGGGACAGCACTATGGCTACACCTTC	CASSLAGQHYGYTF
TRBV18	.	.	TRBJ2-2	TGTGCCAGCTCCGTGCCGACGGGGTTCACCGGGGAGCTGTTTTTT	CASSVPTGFTGELFF
TRBV2	TRBD1	.	TRBJ2-5	TGTGCCAGCACCCAGGGGGCAGGGGTTAGAGAGACCCAGTACTTC	CASTQGAGVRETQYF
TRBV19	.	.	TRBJ1-2	TGTGCCAGTAGTACCGTAACAGGGCATACTAAAACCTTC	CASSTVTGHTKTF
TRBV11-3	TRBD1	.	TRBJ2-2	TGTGCCAGCAGCAGCACAGGGGGATGGAGCACCGGGGAGCTGTTTTTT	CASSSTGGWSTGELFF
TRBV3-1/TRBV3-2	.	.	TRBJ2-3	TGTGCCAGCAGCCAAAGGTCACGCGGGCACACAGATACGCAGTATTTT	CASSQRSRGHTDTQYF
TRBV7-3	.	.	TRBJ2-2	TGTGCCAGCAGTTCCGGGTGGCCCATGACCGGGGAGCTGTTTTTT	CASSSGWPMTGELFF
TRBV7-2	TRBD2	.	TRBJ2-1	TGTGCCAGCAGTTCCGACGGGGGGGCTTACAATGAGCAGTTCTTC	CASSSDGGAYNEQFF
TRBV5-5	.	.	TRBJ1-5	TGTGCCAGCAGTTTGACAACCCTCCAGCCCCAGCATTTT	CASSLTTLQPQHF